The source of this T cell receptor beta chain is a study of CD8 T cells in Susac syndrome. General study points: By the study's own acknowledgment, its TCR sequencing and HLA analysis included relatively few individuals.

This CDR3 region has 12 residues. Germline V gives CDR1 SEHNR, CDR2 FQNEAQ (reference sequence). V dropped 1 base and J dropped 8 bases, with 8 bases sitting between them. RNA was extracted with the RNeasy kit, and a quantity of about 0.45 to 1 ug was reverse transcribed using random hexamers. TCRdb recomputed calls from the immunoSEQ multiplex PCR reads with MiXCR, one row per CDR3 protein. The sample carries about 110,000 distinct CDR3 sequences, about 96% recorded once. A word on this clonotype: What it binds is unknown.

The chain joins TRBV7-9 to TRBJ1-2; D is undetermined. The origin of this receptor is a human donor in good health. The sequenced sample consisted of CD4+ T cells from PBMCs. This chain's CDR3 is CASSLEHGGYTF. The CDR3 nucleotides read TGTGCCAGCAGCTTAGAACACGGCGGCTACACCTTC.